This is a list of T cell receptor beta chains from one sample in a study of shared clonotypes between healthy human individuals. The repertoire was sequenced with immunoSEQ multiplex PCR; TCRdb's copy has only in-frame clones and lacks some. The sample includes around 1.1 million clones, approximately 80% of them seen just once. Material: memory CD4+ T cells from PBMCs. The receptor source for this set is a man aged 18 to 30 in good health. Some clones in this sample may be carry-over from other donors' samples. Each CDR3 is given with its conserved first and last residue. The order of the fields is CDR3 length, clone size, V gene, J gene, D gene, CDR3 DNA, CDR3 protein. D genes are given only for firm matches. Only part of the rows carry a size: once, few, many, or a class if the clone is expanded.

length: 15
size: .
V: TRBV6-5
J: TRBJ2-7
D: .
DNA: TGTGCCAGCAGTTACTCGTTCGGGCCTGGCTACGAGCAGTACTTC
CDR3: CASSYSFGPGYEQYF

length: 16
size: .
V: TRBV28
J: TRBJ2-7
D: TRBD2
DNA: TGTGCCAGCAGTTTACCTCTAGCGGGAGGGCCGAGGGAGCAGTACTTC
CDR3: CASSLPLAGGPREQYF

length: 13
size: .
V: TRBV10-3
J: TRBJ1-5
D: .
DNA: TGTGCCATCACTGACGGAGTTGGGCAGCCCCAGCATTTT
CDR3: CAITDGVGQPQHF

length: 13
size: .
V: TRBV29-1
J: TRBJ2-6
D: .
DNA: TGCAGCGTACGAGGGACCGGGGCCAACGTCCTGACTTTC
CDR3: CSVRGTGANVLTF

length: 15
size: .
V: TRBV2
J: TRBJ2-7
D: TRBD1
DNA: TGTGCCAGCAGTATGACAGGGGGGTACTCCTACGAGCAGTACTTC
CDR3: CASSMTGGYSYEQYF

length: 14
size: once
V: TRBV10-3
J: TRBJ1-1
D: .
DNA: TGTGCCATCAGTGAAAGGGGTCCAAACACTGAAGCTTTCTTT
CDR3: CAISERGPNTEAFF

length: 20
size: .
V: TRBV29-1
J: TRBJ1-5
D: TRBD1
DNA: TGCAGCGTTGGTGTTTCTTCCTTCTTAGGTCCAGGGGGCAGGAATCAGCCCCAGCATTTT
CDR3: CSVGVSSFLGPGGRNQPQHF

length: 15
size: .
V: TRBV28
J: TRBJ1-2
D: .
DNA: TGTGCCAGCAGTTTACGGGACCGGCCAACCTATGGCTACACCTTC
CDR3: CASSLRDRPTYGYTF

length: 14
size: .
V: TRBV28
J: TRBJ1-2
D: .
DNA: TGTGCCAGCAGTTTGGAGGGACCAAACTATGGCTACACCTTC
CDR3: CASSLEGPNYGYTF

length: 14
size: .
V: TRBV18
J: TRBJ2-5
D: .
DNA: TGTGCCAGCTCACCTAGTTGGGGTGAAGAGACCCAGTACTTC
CDR3: CASSPSWGEETQYF

length: 15
size: few
V: TRBV5-1
J: TRBJ1-5
D: .
DNA: TGCGCCAGCAGCTTGGCCCCAGCTGGAAGTCAGCCCCAGCATTTT
CDR3: CASSLAPAGSQPQHF

length: 15
size: many
V: TRBV6-5
J: TRBJ2-2
D: TRBD1
DNA: TGTGCCAGCAGTACTCGGACAGGGAACACCGGGGAGCTGTTTTTT
CDR3: CASSTRTGNTGELFF

length: 15
size: .
V: TRBV5-1
J: TRBJ2-3
D: TRBD2
DNA: TGCGCCAGCAGCTTGGGCGGGAGTGGGACAGATACGCAGTATTTT
CDR3: CASSLGGSGTDTQYF

length: 11
size: .
V: TRBV28
J: TRBJ1-2
D: .
DNA: TGTGCCAGCAGGGTTCGTTATGGCTACACCTTC
CDR3: CASRVRYGYTF

length: 13
size: few
V: TRBV7-9
J: TRBJ1-2
D: .
DNA: TGTGCCAGCAGCTTAGGCGGCGAAGATGGCTACACCTTC
CDR3: CASSLGGEDGYTF

length: 16
size: few
V: TRBV6-1
J: TRBJ1-5
D: TRBD1
DNA: TGTGCCAGCAGTGACGGACAGGGGGGAATTAACCAGCCCCAGCATTTT
CDR3: CASSDGQGGINQPQHF

length: 12
size: .
V: TRBV6-5
J: TRBJ1-4
D: .
DNA: TGTGCCAGCAGAGCGACAGGTGGGAAACTGTTTTTT
CDR3: CASRATGGKLFF

length: 12
size: .
V: TRBV19
J: TRBJ2-1
D: .
DNA: TGTGCCAGTAGTGTCCTAGGGGGTGAGCAGTTCTTC
CDR3: CASSVLGGEQFF

length: 15
size: many
V: TRBV7-8
J: TRBJ1-4
D: .
DNA: TGTGCCAGCAGCCCGTCGAAGGGATGGAATGAAAAACTGTTTTTT
CDR3: CASSPSKGWNEKLFF

length: 14
size: few
V: TRBV28
J: TRBJ1-1
D: .
DNA: TGTGCCAGCAGATTAGGGACACCGAACACTGAAGCTTTCTTT
CDR3: CASRLGTPNTEAFF

length: 15
size: .
V: TRBV27
J: TRBJ2-4
D: .
DNA: TGTGCCAGCCGAGCCATCACCGTTATGGGGCTGATTCAGTACTTC
CDR3: CASRAITVMGLIQYF

length: 13
size: .
V: TRBV29-1
J: TRBJ1-2
D: .
DNA: TGCAGCGCTAGTCAGGGTTCGGGGGTCGGCTACACCTTC
CDR3: CSASQGSGVGYTF